The 17 T cell receptor beta chains presented below share a single source sample, sequenced in a study of cytomegalovirus exposure and HLA in healthy donors. In the PCR, 60 Vbeta and 13 Jbeta primers were used. Sequencing used immunoSEQ multiplex PCR; TCRdb keeps in-frame clones, though not all of them. The table shows some 140,000 clones, with about four fifths occurring only once. Material for sequencing was PBMCs. The receptors were sampled from a male donor in good health and CMV-seropositive.

The rearrangement joins TRBV2 to TRBJ1-2; D gene ambiguous. V lost 2 bases, J lost 8 bases, and 18 bases lay in between. Germline V gene sequence: CDR1 SNHLY, CDR2 FYNNEI. The CDR3 totals 15 residues. The chain's CDR3 is CASSERRPMSAGYTF. DNA of the CDR3: TGTGCCAGCAGTGAAAGGCGGCCTATGTCCGCGGGCTACACCTTC.

This chain joins TRBV15 and TRBJ2-5; TRBD1 is a possible D gene (6 bases). CDR3 length equals 14 residues. V lost 0 bases to trimming and J lost 2 bases, with 7 bases between them. From germline, CDR1 is LNHNV and CDR2 YYDKDF (reference sequence). The CDR3 is CATSRDGTQETQYF. The DNA of the CDR3 is TGTGCCACCAGCAGAGACGGGACACAAGAGACCCAGTACTTC.

In its sample, this clone was seen a few times. This chain connects TRBV11-3 to TRBJ2-1; TRBD2 matches at 12 bases. This CDR3 spans 16 amino acids. The V gene end was trimmed by 5 bases and the J gene end by 8 bases; junction bases not matched to a gene: 10. Germline CDR1 SGHNT, CDR2 YENEEA. The CDR3 coding sequence is TGTGCCAGCAGCAGTAGTACGACTAGCGGGAGCCATGAGCAGTTCTTC. This encodes CASSSSTTSGSHEQFF.

CDR3 region: CASSLTLAGTDTQYF. Here the CDR3 DNA reads TGTGCCAGCAGCTTAACACTAGCGGGCACAGATACGCAGTATTTT. V gene TRBV7-3 combines with J gene TRBJ2-3, with TRBD2 identical over 8 bases. CDR1 is SGHTA and CDR2 is FQGTGA in the germline V gene. The ends lost 0 bases at V and 1 base at J; junction bases unmatched: 0. This CDR3 comprises 15 residues.

The chain combines TRBV7-2 with TRBJ1-5, with D maybe TRBD1 (5 bases). This CDR3 region has 15 residues. CDR1 is SGHTA, CDR2 FQGNSA, per germline. Trimming took off 3 bases at V and 0 bases at J, with 9 bases between the two ends. CDR3 bases: TGTGCCAGCAGCTTCGGGGGACTTAGCAATCAGCCCCAGCATTTT. Encoded protein: CASSFGGLSNQPQHF.

Remarks on this clone: The junction differs from germline at one of its ends, possibly a read error. The CDR3 nucleotides are TGTGCCAGCAGCAGCAGCGTAGGATCCTCCCACAATGAGCAGTTCTTC. It encodes CASSSSVGSSHNEQFF. V gene TRBV9 combines with J gene TRBJ2-1; D call uncertain. The CDR3 runs to 16 residues. CDR1 SGDLS and CDR2 YYNGEE come from the germline V gene.

This clone was detected only a few times. The rearrangement links TRBV4-1 to TRBJ2-5, with D perhaps matching TRBD2 (5 bases). The V and J ends lost 1 base and 5 bases respectively, with 14 bases between them. The CDR3 length is 15 residues. CDR1 is MGHRA, CDR2 YSYEKL, per germline. Here the CDR3 DNA reads TGCGCCAGCAGCCAAGCCGGGGTCGGTGGGGAGACCCAGTACTTC. Protein sequence: CASSQAGVGGETQYF.

The chain employs TRBV9 and TRBJ2-1; D is uncertain. Germline CDR1 reads SGDLS; CDR2 reads YYNGEE. Trimming cost V 4 bases and J 2 bases, with 10 bases left between them. This CDR3 region has 14 residues. This chain's CDR3 is CASSPQLTYNEQFF. The CDR3, as DNA: TGTGCCAGCAGCCCTCAACTAACCTACAATGAGCAGTTCTTC.

The chain recombines TRBV19 with TRBJ2-7, with a weak D call TRBD1 (6 bases). Germline CDR1 reads LNHDA; CDR2 reads SQIVND (reference sequence). CDR3 length equals 13 residues. V gave up 5 bases and J gave up 5 bases, with 13 bases separating them. CDR3 loop: CASSLQGRHEQYF. CDR3 DNA: TGTGCCAGTAGTCTGCAGGGGCGCCACGAGCAGTACTTC.

Here the CDR3 DNA reads TGTGCCAGCAGAAGGACTAGCGGGGGAGCCAGTCAGTACTTC. Its protein product is CASRRTSGGASQYF. The V and J genes are TRBV6-5 and TRBJ2-4, with 13 nucleotides matching TRBD2. Germline V gene lookup returns CDR1 MNHEY and CDR2 SVGAGI. Trimming removed 6 bases from V and 12 bases from J; junction bases left unmatched: 8. There are 14 residues in the CDR3.

The V call is TRBV7-9, the J call TRBJ1-1; the match to TRBD1 covers 10 bases. The CDR3 length is 15 residues. V was clipped by 5 bases and J by 5 bases; unmatched bases: 8. The germline gives CDR1 SEHNR, CDR2 FQNEAQ (reference sequence). CDR3 nucleotide sequence: TGTGCCAGCAGCAAGACAGGGGGCATGGCGACTGAAGCTTTCTTT. This encodes CASSKTGGMATEAFF.

V and J are TRBV28 and TRBJ1-2, with D possibly matching TRBD1 (5 bases). CDR3 size: 15 residues. With 8 bases removed from V and 8 bases from J, the gap between germline ends came to 24 bases. Germline CDR1 reads MDHEN; CDR2 reads SYDVKM. Here the CDR3 DNA reads TGTGCCAGCGAAGCGGGTAGTGACCAGGGTGTCGGCTACACCTTC. Amino acids: CASEAGSDQGVGYTF.

This rearrangement joins TRBV28 to TRBJ2-1; D perhaps matches TRBD2 (6 bases). This CDR3 comprises 16 residues. The germline V gene has CDR1 MDHEN and CDR2 SYDVKM. V was clipped by 1 base and J by 9 bases, with 19 bases between them. The CDR3 DNA reads as TGTGCCAGCAGTTTATATACCGGGACTGACAGCACTGAGCAGTTCTTC. Its protein is CASSLYTGTDSTEQFF. The full variable domain, its missing parts supplied by reference TRBV28 and TRBJ2-1, is DVKVTQSSRYLVKRTGEKVFLECVQDMDHENMFWYRQDPGLGLRLIYFSYDVKMKEKGDIPEGYSVSREKKERFSLILESASTNQTSMYLCASSLYTGTDSTEQFFGPGTRLTVL.

This clone was seen once. The chain couples TRBV6-6 to TRBJ2-1; 12 bases are shared with TRBD2. This CDR3 region has 15 residues. V gave up 4 bases and J gave up 4 bases; unmatched junction bases: 2. In germline, CDR1 is MNHNY, CDR2 SVGAGI (reference sequence). The CDR3 region is CASSWTSGEYNEQFF. DNA for the CDR3: TGTGCCAGCAGTTGGACTAGCGGGGAATACAATGAGCAGTTCTTC.

The V call is TRBV5-1, the J call TRBJ2-2; TRBD2 might be the D (7 bases). The CDR3 extends over 15 amino acids. Germline assignment: CDR1 SGHRS and CDR2 YFSETQ. V was pared by 2 bases and J by 2 bases, with 10 bases between. The CDR3 reads CASSFGGPNTGELFF. CDR3 DNA: TGCGCCAGCAGCTTCGGGGGGCCCAACACCGGGGAGCTGTTTTTT.

The chain uses TRBV28 and TRBJ1-4; TRBD1 might be the D (5 bases). This CDR3 spans 13 amino acids. V lost 5 bases to trimming and J lost 6 bases, with 10 bases between them. Germline V gives CDR1 MDHEN, CDR2 SYDVKM. CDR3 protein: CASSSRGYEKLFF. CDR3 DNA sequence: TGTGCCAGCAGTAGTAGGGGATATGAAAAACTGTTTTTT.

V and J are TRBV5-6 and TRBJ1-2; D uncertain. The CDR3 covers 14 residues. The V gene lost 0 bases and the J gene lost 1 base, with 7 bases spanning the gap. The germline CDR1 and CDR2 sequences are SGHDT and YYEEEE. The CDR3 protein is CASSLGYGNYGYTF. The CDR3 DNA reads as TGTGCCAGCAGCTTGGGGTACGGTAACTATGGCTACACCTTC.